Listed below are T cell receptor beta chains from one sample, sequenced in a study of blood T cell repertoires in COVID-19. Measured with immunoSEQ multiplex PCR; TCRdb has only the in-frame clones, and not every one. The repertoire includes hundreds of thousands of clones, about nine tenths of them detected once, and roughly 15% sits in the top ten. Sequencing used PBMCs or T cells enriched from blood (not recorded which). These receptors came from a man younger than 35 who had recovered from COVID-19. Each CDR3 is given without its conserved first and last residue.

V gene: TRBV7-2
CDR3 protein: ASSLFPGVDGQPQH

V gene: TRBV27
CDR3 protein: ASSPLQGNYGYT

V gene: TRBV19
CDR3 protein: ASSSTTSGGSGDTQY

V gene: TRBV19
CDR3 protein: ASSTPGLAASSYEQY

V gene: TRBV4-1
CDR3 protein: ASSHRGLNRGDQPQH

V gene: TRBV4-2
CDR3 protein: ASSQDLSLAKNIQY

V gene: TRBV27
CDR3 protein: ASSHRVSYNEQF

V gene: TRBV5-8
CDR3 protein: ASSFLTHNGRF

V gene: TRBV27
CDR3 protein: ASSFSSGSPLH

V gene: TRBV7-9
CDR3 protein: ASSSPTSRELYEQY

V gene: TRBV3-1/TRBV3-2
CDR3 protein: ASSQGSTARGVNEQF

V gene: TRBV9
CDR3 protein: ASSVSGRGTGELF

V gene: TRBV15
CDR3 protein: ATRQGRGPLAYYGYT

V gene: TRBV15
CDR3 protein: ATSTGQGNEQY

V gene: TRBV30
CDR3 protein: AWSIQGGNTIY

V gene: TRBV7-9
CDR3 protein: ASSLHNRGYT

V gene: TRBV28
CDR3 protein: ASSFDREGYEQY

V gene: TRBV18
CDR3 protein: ASSPPKRGVNTGELF

V gene: TRBV10-3
CDR3 protein: ATDRGDTGELF

V gene: TRBV19
CDR3 protein: ASSIKGGQPQH

V gene: TRBV5-4
CDR3 protein: ASSFPGLAEKETQY

V gene: TRBV2
CDR3 protein: ASSAASRTQY

V gene: TRBV10-3
CDR3 protein: AISDRGRNEKLF

V gene: TRBV24-1
CDR3 protein: ATSAGQGRRWGYT

V gene: TRBV19
CDR3 protein: ASSTLAGGETQY

V gene: TRBV3-1/TRBV3-2
CDR3 protein: ASSQYFSPGSGANVLT

V gene: TRBV5-5
CDR3 protein: ASSPGGFDTDTQY

V gene: TRBV19
CDR3 protein: ASSIDLPGVNGYT

V gene: TRBV6-2/TRBV6-3
CDR3 protein: ASSYLQGNSPLH

V gene: TRBV7-9
CDR3 protein: ASSLGPREAF

V gene: TRBV28
CDR3 protein: ASLLPEEQY

V gene: TRBV5-1
CDR3 protein: ASSGGTSGRKYEQY

V gene: TRBV18
CDR3 protein: ASSPDSSRAYEQY

V gene: TRBV2
CDR3 protein: AGTSGQGDYEQY

V gene: TRBV5-4
CDR3 protein: ASSIRGFSYEQY

V gene: TRBV4-1
CDR3 protein: ASSQDLDTQY

V gene: TRBV7-2
CDR3 protein: ASSSDRGSYNEQF

V gene: TRBV19
CDR3 protein: ASSISGVFGSSGANVLT